Listed below are T cell receptor beta chains from one sample, sequenced in a study of human T cells and chemical hapten exposure. TCRdb called the RACE reads again in MiXCR, with one record for every CDR3 protein. This sample has fewer than 90,000 distinct CDR3 sequences, with less than 8% found just once. The sequencing here drew on whole blood, taken in connection with sensitization to the hapten diphenylcyclopropenone (DPC). Every receptor here comes from a woman aged 25 to 45 with alopecia areata. Some clones in this sample may be carry-over from other donors' samples. The CDR3 runs from the conserved cysteine through the conserved F or W.

>TRBV7-9|TRBJ2-1
CASSLFLIDRVREQFF
>TRBV21-1|TRBJ2-3
CASSKLATLSSLQYF
>TRBV9|TRBJ2-7
CASSVAAKLGEQYF
>TRBV11-2|TRBJ2-1
CASSTGQTQFF
>TRBV30|TRBJ1-5
CAWTGALNQPQHF
>TRBV27|TRBJ1-5
CASSFIFAGRRQPQHF
>TRBV5-1|TRBJ2-5
CASSLLVSGGAQETQYF
>TRBV18|TRBJ2-7
CASSPPGQVRYEQYF
>TRBV5-1|TRBJ2-2
CASTSRGGALNTGELFF
>TRBV10-3|TRBJ1-1
CAISGTGYTEAFF
>TRBV15|TRBJ1-1
CATSEDSWTGEAFF
>TRBV28|TRBJ2-7
CASTLLGTAEQYF
>TRBV5-6|TRBJ1-5
CASSLGQTNQPQHF
>TRBV5-1|TRBJ2-1
CASSSLAGSYNEQFF
>TRBV3-1|TRBJ2-3
CASSQDMRGGTDTQYF
>TRBV6-2/TRBV6-3|TRBJ1-1
CASSYGSRRTEAFF
>TRBV20-1|TRBJ2-3
CSARGTTTDTQYF
>TRBV20-1|TRBJ2-2
CSARLGRSFGELFF
>TRBV5-1|TRBJ2-3
CASSPDGITDTQYF
>TRBV14|TRBJ2-3
CASSQTKTQYF
>TRBV7-9|TRBJ1-2
CASSPGQGEYYGYTF
>TRBV7-9|TRBJ1-5
CASSLRGSPGPQHF
>TRBV7-6|TRBJ2-3
CASSFGHMIATDTQYF
>TRBV18|TRBJ2-1
CASSPLISSYNEQFF
>TRBV2|TRBJ1-5
CASGPQGASQPQHF
>TRBV5-1|TRBJ2-5
CASSLFTDQETQYF
>TRBV30|TRBJ1-1
CAWSVYGTTEAFF
>TRBV5-1|TRBJ2-1
CASSSLGSNSYNEQFF
>TRBV27|TRBJ2-4
CASSLLNGNIQYF
>TRBV20-1|TRBJ2-3
CSARAQNRDTQYF
>TRBV3-1|TRBJ1-2
CASSHDKSLYGYTF
>TRBV12-3/TRBV12-4|TRBJ2-7
CASSLLAEQYF
>TRBV20-1|TRBJ1-2
CSARGQGYGYTF
>TRBV29-1|TRBJ1-1
CSVVTGGEAFF
>TRBV12-3/TRBV12-4|TRBJ2-2
CASSQGLSNTGELFF
>TRBV20-1|TRBJ2-3
CSATLAGGSTDTQYF
>TRBV20-1|TRBJ2-1
CSARDLSGAQFF
>TRBV15|TRBJ1-1
CATSTPGEGGNTEAFF
>TRBV3-1|TRBJ1-2
CASTLQGNINGYTF
>TRBV12-3/TRBV12-4|TRBJ1-5
CASSRRGSLSQNF
>TRBV4-1|TRBJ1-5
CASSLRDIASSNQPQHF
>TRBV7-9|TRBJ1-1
CAVSGTGNTEAFF
>TRBV11-2|TRBJ2-7
CASSPSVGEQYF
>TRBV11-1|TRBJ2-4
CASSLGDKTAWDIQYF
>TRBV6-5|TRBJ1-6
CASGKGHTRGNSPLHF
>TRBV6-5|TRBJ1-2
CASNTGQGSGYTF
>TRBV29-1|TRBJ1-1
CSASTQGSNTEAFF
>TRBV6-2/TRBV6-3|TRBJ1-2
CASSYDGTGGGYTF
>TRBV6-2/TRBV6-3|TRBJ2-1
CASSPGLAGRDEQFF
>TRBV5-1|TRBJ2-7
CASTDSPYEQYF
>TRBV6-5|TRBJ1-2
CASSRISGAASPYGYTF
>TRBV12-3/TRBV12-4|TRBJ2-1
CASKHGGAEQFF
>TRBV7-3|TRBJ1-1
CASSLRDKTEAFF
>TRBV18|TRBJ1-1
CASSPNSPSNTEAFF